The present T cell receptor beta chain was sequenced within a study of blood T cell repertoires in COVID-19. Study-wide background: Donors in the United States, Italy and Spain gave samples during acute or convalescent COVID-19. PBMCs, B-cell-depleted T cells, or T cells provided the cDNA or gDNA that made up the material.

Assignment of participants to cohorts was predicated upon participant-reported clinical history. This CDR3 comprises 19 residues. Germline lookup yields CDR1 MDHEN and CDR2 SYDVKM. Trimming removed 5 bases from V and 4 bases from J; junction bases left unmatched: 16. In the original processing: Cell counts per sample came from amplifying reference gene primers. TCRdb keeps only in-frame clones here, not all; method: immunoSEQ multiplex PCR. V, J and clone size reflect that table, while D and trimming were determined from the DNA. The table has around 340,000 clones, roughly 90% seen once. The receptor was isolated from a woman in her twenties or thirties who had been exposed to COVID-19. The sample consisted of PBMCs or T cells enriched from blood (not recorded which). V is TRBV28 and J is TRBJ2-2; 10 positions agree with TRBD2. CDR3 loop: CASSPPWGAGGPGTGELFF. For the CDR3, the DNA is TGTGCCAGCAGTCCGCCGTGGGGAGCGGGAGGGCCTGGCACCGGGGAGCTGTTTTTT.